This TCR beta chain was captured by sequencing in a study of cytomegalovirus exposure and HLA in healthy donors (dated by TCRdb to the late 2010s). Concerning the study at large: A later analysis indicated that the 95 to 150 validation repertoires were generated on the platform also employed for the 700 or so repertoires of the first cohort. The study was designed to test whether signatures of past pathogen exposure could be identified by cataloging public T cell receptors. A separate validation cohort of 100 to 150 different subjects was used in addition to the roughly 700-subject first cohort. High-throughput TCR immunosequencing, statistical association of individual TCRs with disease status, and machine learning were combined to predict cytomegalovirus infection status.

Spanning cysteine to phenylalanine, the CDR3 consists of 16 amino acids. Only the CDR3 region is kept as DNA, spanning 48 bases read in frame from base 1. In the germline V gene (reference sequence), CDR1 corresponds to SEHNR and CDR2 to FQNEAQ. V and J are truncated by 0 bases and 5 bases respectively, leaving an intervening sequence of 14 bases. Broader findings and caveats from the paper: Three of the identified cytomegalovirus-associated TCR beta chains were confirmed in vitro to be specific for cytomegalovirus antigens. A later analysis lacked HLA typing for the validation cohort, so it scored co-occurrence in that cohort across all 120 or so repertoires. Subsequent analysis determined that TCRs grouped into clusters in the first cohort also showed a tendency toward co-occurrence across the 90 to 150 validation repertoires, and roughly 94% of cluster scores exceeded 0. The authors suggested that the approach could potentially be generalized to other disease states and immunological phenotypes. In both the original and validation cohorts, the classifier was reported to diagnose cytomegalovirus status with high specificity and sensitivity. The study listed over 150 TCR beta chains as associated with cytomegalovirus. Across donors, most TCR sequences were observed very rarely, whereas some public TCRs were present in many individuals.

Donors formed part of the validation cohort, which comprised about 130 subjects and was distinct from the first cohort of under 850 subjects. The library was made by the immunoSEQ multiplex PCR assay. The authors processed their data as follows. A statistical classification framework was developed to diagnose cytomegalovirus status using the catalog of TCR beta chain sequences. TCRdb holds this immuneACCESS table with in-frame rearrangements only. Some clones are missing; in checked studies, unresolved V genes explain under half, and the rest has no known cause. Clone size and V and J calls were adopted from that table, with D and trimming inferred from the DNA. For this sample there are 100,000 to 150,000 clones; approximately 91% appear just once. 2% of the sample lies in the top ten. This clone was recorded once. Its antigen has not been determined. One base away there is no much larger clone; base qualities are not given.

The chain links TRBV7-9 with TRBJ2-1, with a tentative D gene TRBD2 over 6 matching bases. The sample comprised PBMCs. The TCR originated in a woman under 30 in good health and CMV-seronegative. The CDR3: CASSLAAGLPNNEQFF. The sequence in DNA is TGTGCCAGCAGCTTAGCCGCGGGGCTGCCAAACAATGAGCAGTTCTTC.